These 17 T cell receptor beta chains were all obtained from the same sample, sequenced in a study of shared clonotypes between healthy human individuals. Only in-frame clones appear in the TCRdb table, and some are missing; sequencing was by immunoSEQ multiplex PCR. In the table there are over a million clones, 96% of which are singletons. The sequenced sample was naive CD4+ T cells sorted from blood. Documented subset: CD45RA+ positively selected. Receptors were obtained from a man aged 30 to 45 in good health.

V is TRBV18 and J is TRBJ2-2, with D possibly being TRBD2 (6 bases). Trimming took off 3 bases at V and 3 bases at J, with 14 bases between the two ends. The germline CDR1 and CDR2 sequences are KGHSH and LQKENI. CDR3 length: 16 residues. CDR3 coding DNA: TGTGCCAGCTCACCTTCGATAGCGGCTCACACCGGGGAGCTGTTTTTT. As protein: CASSPSIAAHTGELFF.

The rearrangement links TRBV28 to TRBJ1-5; D call uncertain. Between the trimmed V and J ends, which lost 3 bases and 3 bases, there was a span of 9 bases. The germline V gene has CDR1 MDHEN and CDR2 SYDVKM. This CDR3 contains 14 residues. The CDR3, as DNA: TGTGCCAGCAGTTTTTCGCCCTACAATCAGCCCCAGCATTTT. Protein sequence: CASSFSPYNQPQHF.

This chain connects TRBV25-1 to TRBJ2-3; D ambiguous. This CDR3 is built from 11 residues. Deletions cut 6 bases from V and 5 bases from J, with 6 bases between. From germline, CDR1 is MGHDK and CDR2 SYGVNS. CDR3 in DNA: TGTGCCAGCAGCTTCCGAGATACGCAGTATTTT. Its protein product is CASSFRDTQYF.

The chain carries TRBV5-4 and TRBJ2-3; the D gene is possibly TRBD1 (5 bases). V gave up 6 bases and J gave up 2 bases, with 16 bases separating them. From germline, CDR1 is SGHNT and CDR2 YYREEE (reference sequence). The CDR3 runs 15 residues. CDR3 sequence: CASTTGTRLTDTQYF. The CDR3 nucleotides are TGTGCCAGCACCACAGGAACGAGACTCACAGATACGCAGTATTTT.

The rearrangement joins TRBV5-6 to TRBJ2-2, with 10 bases lining up with TRBD1. V shed 4 bases, J shed 4 bases, and the junction held 7 bases outside the gene matches. The CDR3 loop spans 16 amino acids. The germline gives CDR1 SGHDT, CDR2 YYEEEE. The CDR3, as DNA: TGTGCCAGCAGCCAATCCGGGACAGGGGTCACCGGGGAGCTGTTTTTT. Translating gives CASSQSGTGVTGELFF.

Only one count was recorded for this clone. The chain employs TRBV15 and TRBJ2-2; D is unresolved. Germline V gene lookup returns CDR1 LNHNV and CDR2 YYDKDF (reference sequence). Trimming pared 5 bases from V and 4 bases from J, leaving 5 bases between. The length of the CDR3 is 12 residues. DNA for the CDR3: TGTGCCACCAGCGAGAGCACCGGGGAGCTGTTTTTT. This codes for CATSESTGELFF.

The rearrangement links TRBV9 to TRBJ2-7; 7 nucleotides match TRBD1. This CDR3 contains 18 residues. The V gene's germline CDR1 is SGDLS and CDR2 YYNGEE. The junction had 15 bases not matched to a gene; V was cut back by 0 bases and J by 3 bases. The CDR3, as DNA: TGTGCCAGCAGCGTAGGGTGGGACAGAGGACTCCTAGTCTACGAGCAGTACTTC. Translated, it gives CASSVGWDRGLLVYEQYF.

The genes are TRBV25-1 and TRBJ2-1, with TRBD1 identical over 7 bases. V dropped 4 bases and J dropped 4; count of bases not matched to a gene: 4. Germline V lookup: CDR1 MGHDK, CDR2 SYGVNS. The CDR3 runs to 14 residues. DNA of the CDR3: TGTGCCAGCAGTGGAAGACAGGGTTACAATGAGCAGTTCTTC. Translation: CASSGRQGYNEQFF.

This clone was detected only once. V usage is TRBV5-1 and J usage is TRBJ2-1; the D is unclear. CDR3 length equals 14 residues. V lost 4 bases to trimming and J lost 9 bases, with 17 bases between them. The germline V gene encodes CDR1 SGHRS and CDR2 YFSETQ. CDR3 in DNA: TGCGCCAGCAGCGACAATACCGGACGGGTTGAGCAGTTCTTC. It encodes CASSDNTGRVEQFF.

The chain joins TRBV28 to TRBJ2-7; D possibly uses TRBD1 or TRBD2 (5 bases each). With 10 bases removed from V and 6 bases from J, the gap between germline ends came to 25 bases. CDR1 is MDHEN and CDR2 is SYDVKM in the germline V gene. The CDR3 covers 15 residues. The CDR3 DNA is TGTGCCACCAAGATCGGGGCGGACGCTGGGACCGAGCAGTACTTC. This sequence encodes CATKIGADAGTEQYF.

The gene calls are TRBV7-6 and TRBJ2-3; D not resolved. Between the trimmed V and J ends, which lost 5 bases and 7 bases, there was a span of 4 bases. Germline lookup yields CDR1 SGHVS and CDR2 FNYEAQ. The CDR3 spans 10 residues. The CDR3 is CASSPHTQYF. CDR3 sequence (DNA): TGTGCCAGCAGCCCGCATACGCAGTATTTT.

The chain carries TRBV7-9 and TRBJ2-3, with D possibly matching TRBD1 (6 bases). This CDR3 spans 16 amino acids. The germline gives CDR1 SEHNR, CDR2 FQNEAQ (reference sequence). V lost 5 bases and J 0 bases, leaving 15 bases between the germline ends. In DNA form, the CDR3 reads TGTGCCAGCAGCCCAAAGGCCCAGGGGAGCACAGATACGCAGTATTTT. Its translation is CASSPKAQGSTDTQYF.

The J gene is TRBJ2-1, the V gene TRBV28; TRBD2 aligns across 10 bases. CDR3 size: 12 residues. From germline, CDR1 is MDHEN and CDR2 SYDVKM. The V segment lost 5 bases and the J segment 14 bases; nucleotides outside the gene matches: 6. Written as DNA, the CDR3 is TGTGCCAGCAGTCCAAGACTAGCGGGCAAGTTCTTC. Translation gives CASSPRLAGKFF.

The rearrangement links TRBV11-2 to TRBJ2-3; TRBD2 aligns across 16 bases. From germline, CDR1 is SGHAT and CDR2 FQNNGV. After removal of 6 bases from V and 3 bases from J, the junction contained 3 bases not matched to a gene. The CDR3 covers 16 residues. The CDR3 reads CASRRGLAGGTDTQYF. Here the CDR3 DNA reads TGTGCCAGCAGGAGGGGACTAGCGGGAGGGACAGATACGCAGTATTTT.

This clone came up once. The chain joins TRBV7-9 to TRBJ2-7, with 8 bases aligning to TRBD1. Trimming took 2 bases from V and 5 from J; bases not matched to a gene: 8. The germline gives CDR1 SEHNR, CDR2 FQNEAQ (reference sequence). This CDR3 has 15 amino acids. The chain's CDR3 is CASSLIPGGTHEQYF. In DNA form, the CDR3 reads TGTGCCAGCAGCTTAATACCAGGGGGCACCCACGAGCAGTACTTC.

V gene TRBV25-1 combines with J gene TRBJ2-7, with D possibly matching TRBD1 (5 bases). In germline, CDR1 is MGHDK, CDR2 SYGVNS. The CDR3 contains 13 residues. V lost 5 bases and J lost 0, with 8 bases in between. CDR3 DNA sequence: TGTGCCAGCAGTTCAGGGAACTCCTACGAGCAGTACTTC. Encoded protein: CASSSGNSYEQYF.

The rearrangement uses TRBV5-1 and TRBJ2-5, with D perhaps matching TRBD1 (6 bases). Germline V gene data show CDR1 as SGHRS and CDR2 as YFSETQ. This CDR3 is 14 amino acids long. V was cut by 4 bases and J by 5 bases, with 15 bases left in between. In DNA form, the CDR3 reads TGCGCCAGCAGCCGGAACAGGGATGGGGAGACCCAGTACTTC. It codes for CASSRNRDGETQYF.